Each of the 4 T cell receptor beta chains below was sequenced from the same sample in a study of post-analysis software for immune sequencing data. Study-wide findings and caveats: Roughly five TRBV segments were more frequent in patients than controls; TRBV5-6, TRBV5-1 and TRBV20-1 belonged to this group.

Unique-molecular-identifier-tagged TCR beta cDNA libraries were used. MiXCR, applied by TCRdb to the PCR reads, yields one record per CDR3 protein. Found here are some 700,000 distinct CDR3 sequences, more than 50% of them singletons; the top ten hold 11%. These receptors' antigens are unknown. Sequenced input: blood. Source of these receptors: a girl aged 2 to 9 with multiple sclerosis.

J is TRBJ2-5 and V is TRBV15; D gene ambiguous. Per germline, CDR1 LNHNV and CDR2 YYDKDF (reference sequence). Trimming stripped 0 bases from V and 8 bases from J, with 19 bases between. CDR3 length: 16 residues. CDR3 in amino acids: CATSRDRPGVVATQYF. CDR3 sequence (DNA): TGTGCCACCAGCAGAGATCGACCGGGTGTCGTCGCAACCCAGTACTTC.

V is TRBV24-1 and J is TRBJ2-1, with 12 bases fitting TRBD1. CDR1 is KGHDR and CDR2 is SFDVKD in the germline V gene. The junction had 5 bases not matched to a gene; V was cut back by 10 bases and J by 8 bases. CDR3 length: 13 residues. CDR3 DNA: TGTGCCACAGGGACAGGGGGCATCGATGAGCAGTTCTTC. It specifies CATGTGGIDEQFF.

The CDR3 DNA follows: TGCGCCAGCAGCTTCGGGGGGCCCACACGCTACAATGAGCAGTTCTTC. Amino acids: CASSFGGPTRYNEQFF. The rearrangement uses TRBV5-1 and TRBJ2-1; the D gene is possibly TRBD2 (7 bases). Germline V gives CDR1 SGHRS, CDR2 YFSETQ. This CDR3 is 16 amino acids long. The V end was cut by 2 bases, the J end by 3 bases, with 15 bases between.

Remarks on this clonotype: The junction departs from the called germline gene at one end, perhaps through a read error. The CDR3 DNA sequence: TGTGCCGGCAGTGTACTAGCGGGAGGTGCAGATACGCAGTATTTT. Translated: CAGSVLAGGADTQYF. V usage is TRBV2 and J usage is TRBJ2-3; TRBD2 agrees at 12 bases. Germline lookup yields CDR1 SNHLY and CDR2 FYNNEI. This CDR3 spans 15 amino acids.